This T cell receptor (beta chain) was documented in a study of blood T cell repertoires in COVID-19 (dated by TCRdb to the early 2020s). At the level of the whole study: Samples from collaborators originated in the United States, Italy and Spain and spanned both the acute and convalescent phases of COVID-19. The prospective study material was composed of cDNA or gDNA derived from T cells, B-cell-depleted T cells, or PBMCs. Subjects who had been exposed to COVID-19, were actively infected with it, or had recovered from it provided the deeply sampled blood TCRbeta repertoires that made up the dataset. The repertoires were released in a freely available public database intended as a resource for research on the immune response to SARS-CoV-2. Samples were obtained from the ongoing ImmuneRACE study (first 160 participants) and from 1,000 to 1,500 subjects provided by 6 global collaborators. The sample metadata nearly always contained a de-identified subject ID, COVID-19 status, age in years and sex. Where HLA class I and class II types were available, the types were taken from metadata supplied by the sample provider, not from assay-based typing.

CDR1 and CDR2 are read off the germline V gene as SQVTM and ANQGSEA. V is pruned by 7 bases and J by 5 bases, leaving 4 bases of the junction without a gene match. The CDR3 measures 12 amino acids from cysteine to phenylalanine. Solely the CDR3 DNA is kept, with 36 bases framed from the first base. Overall study results and their limits: The amount of clinical and demographic metadata varied by source and participant and was provided uncurated.

Whole blood was collected in K2EDTA tubes by collaborating institutions according to the institutions' own protocols. For TCRbeta analysis, collaborators shipped samples in one of three forms: frozen whole blood, isolated PBMCs, or DNA extracted from either of those sample types. Details on this clone: Its target antigen remains unknown. Base qualities are not recorded, but no much larger clone differs from it by a single base.

TCRbeta CDR3 regions were amplified from genomic DNA using the immunoSEQ Assay, a bias-controlled multiplex PCR. In the paper's pipeline: The number of nucleated cells in each sample was estimated by amplification of reference gene primers within the assay. To quantify the absolute abundance of each unique TCRbeta CDR3 rearrangement, sequence reads were collapsed and filtered. Productive Simpson clonality was computed per sample as the square root of Simpson's diversity index over productive rearrangements. Entries here come from immuneACCESS through TCRdb and include only in-frame sequences with V and J called. Some clones fail to appear in such tables; in the studies checked, an unresolved V gene covers under half of the shortfall, and the cause of the remainder is unknown. That table is the source of V, J and clone size, and D and trimming were worked out from the DNA. The sample table holds approximately 50,000 clones, of which under 90% were seen once. Of the sample, 7% to 9% is held by the ten largest clones.

Recombination connected TRBV29-1 to TRBJ2-3; 9 middle bases align to TRBD1. Sequenced: peripheral blood. This TCR came from a man aged 80 or over with active or convalescent COVID-19. The encoded CDR3 is CSGQGGVDTQYF. The DNA is TGCAGCGGACAGGGGGGTGTAGATACGCAGTATTTT.